One and the same sample provided the 15 T cell receptor beta chains below, sequenced in a study of graft-versus-host responses after intestinal transplantation. Profiled with immunoSEQ multiplex PCR; TCRdb holds only in-frame clones, not every one. The data show a few thousand clones, 25% to 30% seen once. Plates contained around 200,000 CFSE-labeled responder cells and around 200,000 irradiated, violet-dye-labeled stimulator cells. The sequences come from alloreactive CD8+ T cells from a mixed lymphocyte reaction culture, collected before intestinal transplant. This sample's subset: CFSE-low proliferating T cells sorted from approximately 6-day pre-transplant mixed lymphocyte reaction (GvH or HvG direction). The origin of the receptors is a human patient who received an intestinal transplant.

This clone is classed as medium-sized (0.01 to 0.1%). The V and J genes are TRBV12-5 and TRBJ1-1, with D unresolved. This CDR3 comprises 13 residues. Looked up from germline, CDR1 is LGHNT and CDR2 is FRNRAP. Trimming shortened V by 1 base and J by 5 bases, and 8 bases separated the two germline ends. The CDR3 DNA sequence: TGTGCTAGTGGTTTGGGCATACCTACTGAAGCTTTCTTT. This encodes CASGLGIPTEAFF. Full variable domain (missing parts from reference TRBV12-5 and TRBJ1-1): DARVTQTPRHKVTEMGQEVTMRCQPILGHNTVFWYRQTMMQGLELLAYFRNRAPLDDSGMPKDRFSAEMPDATLATLKIQPSEPRDSAVYFCASGLGIPTEAFFGQGTRLTVV.

This clone is judged medium-sized. This rearrangement joins TRBV7-6 to TRBJ2-7; no reliable D call. The CDR3 sequence is 13 residues long. The V gene lost 4 bases and the J gene lost 3 bases, with 10 bases spanning the gap. Germline assignment: CDR1 SGHVS and CDR2 FNYEAQ. The DNA for the CDR3 is TGTGCCAGCAGCTCCCAGACGGACTACGAGCAGTACTTC. Its protein product is CASSSQTDYEQYF. Combining the CDR3 with reference TRBV7-6 and TRBJ2-7 gives the whole variable domain GAGVSQSPRYKVTKRGQDVALRCDPISGHVSLYWYRQALGQGPEFLTYFNYEAQQDKSGLPNDRFSAERPEGSISTLTIQRTEQRDSAMYRCASSSQTDYEQYFGPGTRLTVT.

This clone was picked up a small number of times. CDR3 DNA: TGTGCCAGCAGCCAAGATGAAACCCAGGAGGCCTATGGCTACACCTTC. Translated, it gives CASSQDETQEAYGYTF. The rearrangement joins TRBV5-8 to TRBJ1-2; no reliable D call. With 4 bases removed from V and 4 bases from J, the gap between germline ends came to 20 bases. The CDR3 has 16 amino acids. CDR1 and CDR2 (germline): SGHTS, YDEGEE.

This clone qualifies as large. The chain uses TRBV10-3 and TRBJ1-4; 7 nucleotides line up with TRBD1. The V gene end was trimmed by 3 bases and the J gene end by 7 bases; junction bases not matched to a gene: 11. Germline values: CDR1 ENHRY, CDR2 SYGVKD. The CDR3 is made up of 16 amino acids. The CDR3 is CAISDPPGRGSEKLFF. In nucleotides, the CDR3 is TGTGCCATCAGTGATCCTCCCGGCAGGGGGAGTGAAAAACTGTTTTTT.

V and J are TRBV4-3 and TRBJ1-1; TRBD1 is a possible D gene (6 bases). CDR3 size: 15 residues. Germline lookup yields CDR1 LGHNA and CDR2 YSLEER. V was trimmed by 2 bases and J by 5 bases, leaving 15 bases between them. CDR3 sequence reads: CASSQIPGQSTEAFF. The CDR3, as DNA: TGCGCCAGCAGCCAAATCCCCGGACAGTCGACTGAAGCTTTCTTT.

V usage is TRBV11-2 and J usage is TRBJ2-7, with D unresolved. The CDR3 is made up of 13 amino acids. The germline V gene encodes CDR1 SGHAT and CDR2 FQNNGV. V gave up 2 bases and J gave up 6 bases, with 11 bases separating them. The CDR3 is CASSLYEVGEQYF. The CDR3 DNA is TGTGCCAGCAGCTTATATGAGGTTGGCGAGCAGTACTTC. Drawing the rest from reference TRBV11-2 and TRBJ2-7, the complete variable domain is EAGVAQSPRYKIIEKRQSVAFWCNPISGHATLYWYQQILGQGPKLLIQFQNNGVVDDSQLPKDRFSAERLKGVDSTLKIQPAKLEDSAVYLCASSLYEVGEQYFGPGTRLTVT.

The DNA of the CDR3 is TGTGCCAGCAGCTTAGTTGGGACAGCGCACTATGGCTACACCTTC. Translation gives CASSLVGTAHYGYTF. This chain joins TRBV7-2 and TRBJ1-2; 7 positions agree with TRBD1. CDR3 length equals 15 residues. CDR1 is SGHTA, CDR2 FQGNSA, per germline. The J segment lost 3 bases and the V segment lost 1 base, leaving 5 bases of the junction unmatched.

The chain combines TRBV6-6 with TRBJ2-2, with D possibly matching TRBD1 (5 bases). From germline, CDR1 is MNHNY and CDR2 SVGAGI (reference sequence). The V gene lost 7 bases and the J gene lost 0 bases, with 15 bases spanning the gap. The CDR3 runs 16 residues. The CDR3: CASITDSPANTGELFF. Here the CDR3 DNA reads TGTGCCAGCATTACTGACAGTCCCGCGAACACCGGGGAGCTGTTTTTT.

This clone was seen only a few times. The rearrangement links TRBV7-9 to TRBJ1-4; no clear D. Germline CDR1 reads SEHNR; CDR2 reads FQNEAQ (reference sequence). Trimming shortened V by 1 base and J by 8 bases, and 11 bases separated the two germline ends. The CDR3 spans 14 residues. The CDR3 protein is CASSLEPGAEKLFF. The DNA for the CDR3 is TGTGCCAGCAGCTTAGAACCGGGTGCCGAAAAACTGTTTTTT.

By share, this clone ranks as medium-sized (0.01 to 0.1%). In nucleotides, the CDR3 is TGTGCCAGCAGTTTGCCTCCCGGTGGGGGGCACACTGAAGCTTTCTTT. Protein: CASSLPPGGGHTEAFF. The genes are TRBV27 and TRBJ1-1; D is perhaps TRBD1 (6 bases). In germline, CDR1 is MNHEY, CDR2 SMNVEV (reference sequence). The V end was cut by 3 bases, the J end by 3 bases, with 17 bases between. The CDR3 totals 16 residues.

The CDR3 coding sequence is TGCGCCAGCAGTCCCACAGGGCGGGATAATCAGCCCCAGCATTTT. Its protein product is CASSPTGRDNQPQHF. The genes are TRBV23-1 and TRBJ1-5, with a weak D call TRBD1 (6 bases). TRBV23-1 is classed as an ORF, of uncertain function. Deletions cut 4 bases from V and 4 bases from J, with 14 bases between. The CDR3 sequence is 15 residues long.

The chain joins TRBV11-2 to TRBJ2-7; 11 nucleotides match TRBD1. The V segment lost 1 base and the J segment 2 bases; nucleotides outside the gene matches: 4. Germline-derived CDR1 and CDR2 are SGHAT and FQNNGV. This CDR3 comprises 16 residues. The CDR3 loop reads CASSLVGGQGAYEQYF. DNA of the CDR3: TGTGCCAGCAGCTTAGTAGGGGGACAGGGGGCCTACGAGCAGTACTTC.

By sample fraction, this clone is medium-sized (0.01 to 0.1%). This rearrangement joins TRBV16 to TRBJ1-1, with 7 bases aligning to TRBD1. This CDR3 has 14 residues. Per the germline V gene, CDR1 is KGHSY and CDR2 is FQNENV. Germline trimming cut 0 bases from V and 4 bases from J; bases unmatched to any gene: 2. The chain's CDR3 is CASSQSTGATEAFF. In DNA, the CDR3 is TGTGCCAGCAGCCAATCAACAGGGGCCACTGAAGCTTTCTTT.

The chain is built from TRBV6-6 and TRBJ2-3; TRBD2 matches 9 bases. Germline V gives CDR1 MNHNY, CDR2 SVGAGI (reference sequence). V lost 3 bases and J lost 6; bases outside the gene matches: 7. The CDR3 is 15 amino acids. The CDR3 region is CASSYLGLASDTQYF. CDR3 nucleotide sequence: TGTGCCAGCAGTTATTTGGGACTAGCTTCCGATACGCAGTATTTT.

This clone occurred a few times. The chain couples TRBV5-6 to TRBJ1-2; D not resolved. Germline V lookup: CDR1 SGHDT, CDR2 YYEEEE. This CDR3 contains 12 residues. Trimming shortened V by 0 bases and J by 4 bases, and 4 bases separated the two germline ends. CDR3 in DNA: TGTGCCAGCAGCTTGGTAGCCTATGGCTACACCTTC. It is translated as CASSLVAYGYTF.